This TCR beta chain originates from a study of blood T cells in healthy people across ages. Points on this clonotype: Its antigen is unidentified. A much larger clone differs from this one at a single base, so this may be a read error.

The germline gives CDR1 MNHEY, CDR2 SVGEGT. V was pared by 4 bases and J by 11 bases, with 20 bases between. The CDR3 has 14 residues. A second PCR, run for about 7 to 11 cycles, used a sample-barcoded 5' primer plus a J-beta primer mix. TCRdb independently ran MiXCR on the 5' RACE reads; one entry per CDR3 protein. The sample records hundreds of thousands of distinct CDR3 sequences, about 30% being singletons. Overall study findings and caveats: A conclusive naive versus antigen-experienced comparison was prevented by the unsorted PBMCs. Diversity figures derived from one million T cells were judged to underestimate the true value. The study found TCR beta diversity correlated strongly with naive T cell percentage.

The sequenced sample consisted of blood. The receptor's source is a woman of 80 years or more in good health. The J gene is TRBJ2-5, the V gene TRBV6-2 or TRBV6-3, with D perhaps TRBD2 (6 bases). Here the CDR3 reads CASSSGLPVDEQYF. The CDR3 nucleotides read TGTGCCAGCAGTTCGGGACTCCCAGTGGATGAGCAGTACTTC.